This TCR beta chain was captured in a study of identical twins. Whole-study findings and limits: The study based its conclusions on cross-sectional statistical analysis and did not follow the same donors.

Carrying unique molecular identifiers, the cDNA also gained a universal primer site through template switching. From the 5' RACE reads, TCRdb called clonotypes with MiXCR, one entry per CDR3 protein. The sample yields 250,000 or so distinct CDR3 sequences, about 8% seen once. Germline V lookup: CDR1 LNHDA, CDR2 SQIVND (reference sequence). V was pared by 3 bases and J by 5 bases, with 7 bases of the junction left unmatched. The CDR3 is 14 amino acids. Worth noting for this clonotype: Its cognate antigen is unknown.

These sequences were also reported in another study, on yellow fever vaccine responses in identical twins.

The origin of this receptor is a woman aged 18-35 years in good health. This sequence joins TRBV19 and TRBJ2-7, with TRBD1 matching 7 bases. The sample comprised CD8+ T cells sorted from blood. For the CDR3, the DNA is TGTGCCAGTAGTATCGCACAGGGGCCTCACGAGCAGTACTTC. This sequence encodes CASSIAQGPHEQYF.